The clone carrying this T cell receptor (delta chain) was found a few times. The antigen remains undetermined. One end of the junction does not line up with germline, which may come from a read error. TCRdb reanalyzed the multiplex PCR reads using CATT. The table includes some 100,000 delta-chain clones, over 1.1% detected once. This record comes from a study of γδ T cells in repeated Plasmodium falciparum infection. Study background: Age- and gender-matched Australian children served as comparison for malaria-exposed Malian children. Over around 580 days, donors received four mosquito-bite P. falciparum NF54 infections.

Vgamma9/Vdelta2+ and Vdelta2-negative gammadelta T cells were flow-sorted from PBMC for bulk sequencing. The length of the CDR3 is 15 residues. Germline V gene data show CDR1 as TSWWSYY and CDR2 as QGS. Points from the study as a whole: One small rural Malian village, predominantly a single ethnic group, supplied the cohort. Vdelta2-negative gammadelta repertoires appeared less diverse and less shared in Malian than Australian children.

This sequence originates from a pool of human donors (malaria-infected and uninfected, not separated). The sequenced material came from gamma-delta T cells from blood. The rearrangement links TRDV1 to TRDJ1; a weak D match, TRDD3 (5 bases). Since TCRdb gives no J gene, matching the DNA to germline was used here to assign it. The CDR3 coding sequence is TGCTCTGGAGGAAGCAGGGGTGGGGTCACCGATAAACTCATCTTT. It codes for CSGGSRGGVTDKLIF.